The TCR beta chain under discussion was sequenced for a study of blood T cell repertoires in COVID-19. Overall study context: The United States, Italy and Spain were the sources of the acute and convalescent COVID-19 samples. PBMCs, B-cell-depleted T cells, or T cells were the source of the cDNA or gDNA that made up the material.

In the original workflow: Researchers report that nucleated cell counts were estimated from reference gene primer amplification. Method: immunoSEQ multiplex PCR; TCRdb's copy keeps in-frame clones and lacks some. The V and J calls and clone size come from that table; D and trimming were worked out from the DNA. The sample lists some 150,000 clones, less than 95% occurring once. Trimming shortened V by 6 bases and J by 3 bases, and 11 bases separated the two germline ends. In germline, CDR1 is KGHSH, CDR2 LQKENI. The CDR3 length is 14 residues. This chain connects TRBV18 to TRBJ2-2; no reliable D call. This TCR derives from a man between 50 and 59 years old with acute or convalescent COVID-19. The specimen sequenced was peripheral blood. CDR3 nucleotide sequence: TGTGCCAGCTCGCCATCCCGGGACACCGGGGAGCTGTTTTTT. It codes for CASSPSRDTGELFF.